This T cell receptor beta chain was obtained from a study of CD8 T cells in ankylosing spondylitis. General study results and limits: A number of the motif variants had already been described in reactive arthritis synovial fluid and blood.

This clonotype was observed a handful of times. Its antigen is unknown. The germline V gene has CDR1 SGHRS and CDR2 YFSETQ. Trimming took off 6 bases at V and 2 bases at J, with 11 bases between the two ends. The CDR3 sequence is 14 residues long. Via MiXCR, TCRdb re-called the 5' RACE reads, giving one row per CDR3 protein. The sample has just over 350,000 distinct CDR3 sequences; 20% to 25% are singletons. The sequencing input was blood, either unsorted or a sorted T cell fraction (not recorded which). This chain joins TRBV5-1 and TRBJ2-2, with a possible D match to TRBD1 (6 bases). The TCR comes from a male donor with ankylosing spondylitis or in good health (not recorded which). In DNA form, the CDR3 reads TGCGCCAGCACCCCAGGGGTCAACACCGGGGAGCTGTTTTTT. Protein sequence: CASTPGVNTGELFF.